The 2 T cell receptor beta chains in this list originate from one sample, sequenced in a study of regulatory and conventional T cells in RAG deficiency. The protocol was immunoSEQ multiplex PCR, while the TCRdb copy is restricted to in-frame clones and leaves out a portion. The table lists fewer than 15,000 clones, 90% to 95% of them singletons, with under 1.2% in the top ten. Genomic DNA came from blood conventional CD4+ T cells gated CD25-low CD127-high. The same specimen was also included in a second study, on regulatory T cells. According to that study: The primer mix had 52 TRBV and 13 TRBJ primers.

The specimen was CD4+ effector T cells sorted from blood. The receptor source for this set is a human donor in good health.

The J gene is TRBJ1-1, the V gene TRBV2, with a weak D call TRBD1 (5 bases). Germline V gives CDR1 SNHLY, CDR2 FYNNEI. The CDR3 is 13 residues long. The V end was cut by 7 bases, the J end by 5 bases, with 14 bases between. Here the CDR3 DNA reads TGTGCCAGCAAACTTGGGGGGGAAACTGAAGCTTTCTTT. Residues: CASKLGGETEAFF.

J is TRBJ1-5 and V is TRBV2; D is unresolved. Trimming pared 6 bases from V and 7 bases from J, leaving 13 bases between. Per the germline V gene, CDR1 is SNHLY and CDR2 is FYNNEI. The CDR3 is 13 amino acids. This CDR3 is CASRVVGFQPQHF. Here the CDR3 DNA reads TGTGCCAGCAGAGTAGTTGGCTTCCAGCCCCAGCATTTT.